The rows below give T cell receptor beta chains drawn from one sample of a study of blood T cell repertoires in COVID-19. Data came from immunoSEQ multiplex PCR; TCRdb stores just in-frame clones and leaves some out. The sample yields roughly 100,000 clones, more than 80% seen once. The sample taken for sequencing was peripheral blood. These receptors all come from a human donor in a cohort sampled during active COVID-19. Each CDR3 is given with its conserved first and last residue. D genes are given only for firm matches. Rows may omit the clone size; those that give it use once, few, many or a size class.

v_call: TRBV12-3/TRBV12-4
clone_size: NA
d_call: NA
j_call: TRBJ1-1
cdr3_aa: CASSLGGDTEAFF
cdr3_nt: TGTGCCAGCAGTTTGGGAGGGGACACTGAAGCTTTCTTT

v_call: TRBV15
clone_size: NA
d_call: TRBD2
j_call: TRBJ2-7
cdr3_aa: CATSRVAGGVYEQYF
cdr3_nt: TGTGCCACCAGCAGAGTAGCGGGGGGGGTCTACGAGCAGTACTTC

v_call: TRBV19
clone_size: NA
d_call: TRBD1
j_call: TRBJ1-1
cdr3_aa: CASSPGQGASEAFF
cdr3_nt: TGTGCCAGTAGTCCGGGACAGGGGGCTTCTGAAGCTTTCTTT

v_call: TRBV4-1
clone_size: NA
d_call: NA
j_call: TRBJ2-5
cdr3_aa: CASSPIGSAETQYF
cdr3_nt: TGCGCCAGCAGCCCCATAGGGAGTGCAGAGACCCAGTACTTC

v_call: TRBV5-4
clone_size: NA
d_call: TRBD2
j_call: TRBJ2-5
cdr3_aa: CASSGGLADPYQETQYF
cdr3_nt: TGTGCCAGCAGCGGGGGACTAGCGGATCCGTACCAAGAGACCCAGTACTTC

v_call: TRBV7-8
clone_size: NA
d_call: TRBD1
j_call: TRBJ1-5
cdr3_aa: CASNGQGASGNQPQHF
cdr3_nt: TGTGCCAGCAACGGACAGGGGGCGTCTGGCAATCAGCCCCAGCATTTT

v_call: TRBV7-9
clone_size: few
d_call: NA
j_call: TRBJ1-5
cdr3_aa: CASSLGGWSNQPQHF
cdr3_nt: TGTGCCAGCAGCTTAGGGGGCTGGAGCAATCAGCCCCAGCATTTT

v_call: TRBV7-9
clone_size: few
d_call: TRBD2
j_call: TRBJ2-1
cdr3_aa: CASNSPAGGFYNEQFF
cdr3_nt: TGTGCCAGCAACTCCCCGGCGGGGGGGTTTTACAATGAGCAGTTCTTC

v_call: TRBV3-1/TRBV3-2
clone_size: NA
d_call: TRBD1
j_call: TRBJ2-7
cdr3_aa: CASSRAGQGSYEQYF
cdr3_nt: TGTGCCAGCAGCCGAGCGGGACAGGGCTCCTACGAGCAGTACTTC

v_call: TRBV7-2
clone_size: NA
d_call: TRBD1
j_call: TRBJ1-1
cdr3_aa: CASSLGGGPNTEAFF
cdr3_nt: TGTGCCAGCAGCTTAGGAGGGGGCCCGAACACTGAAGCTTTCTTT

v_call: TRBV5-1
clone_size: NA
d_call: NA
j_call: TRBJ2-7
cdr3_aa: CASSRGGSNSYEQYF
cdr3_nt: TGCGCCAGCAGCCGGGGTGGATCAAACTCCTACGAGCAGTACTTC

v_call: TRBV27
clone_size: NA
d_call: NA
j_call: TRBJ1-6
cdr3_aa: CASSLGRTYNSPLHF
cdr3_nt: TGTGCCAGCAGTTTGGGCAGGACCTATAATTCACCCCTCCACTTT

v_call: TRBV19
clone_size: NA
d_call: NA
j_call: TRBJ1-2
cdr3_aa: CASKNEVTGYGYTF
cdr3_nt: TGTGCCAGTAAAAATGAGGTGACGGGCTATGGCTACACCTTC

v_call: TRBV7-2
clone_size: NA
d_call: TRBD2
j_call: TRBJ2-7
cdr3_aa: CASSLRGLFGGASDEQYF
cdr3_nt: TGTGCCAGCAGCTTACGGGGTTTGTTCGGGGGGGCCTCGGACGAGCAGTACTTC

v_call: TRBV27
clone_size: NA
d_call: NA
j_call: TRBJ1-4
cdr3_aa: CASRPGHGEKLFF
cdr3_nt: TGTGCCAGCAGACCGGGACATGGAGAAAAACTGTTTTTT

v_call: TRBV7-8
clone_size: NA
d_call: TRBD1
j_call: TRBJ1-2
cdr3_aa: CASSFGTGGSYGYTF
cdr3_nt: TGTGCCAGCAGCTTTGGGACAGGGGGTTCCTATGGCTACACCTTC

v_call: TRBV2
clone_size: NA
d_call: TRBD1
j_call: TRBJ2-1
cdr3_aa: CASSVRQGRLNEQFF
cdr3_nt: TGTGCCAGCAGTGTTCGACAGGGGCGCCTCAATGAGCAGTTCTTC

v_call: TRBV20-1
clone_size: NA
d_call: NA
j_call: TRBJ1-1
cdr3_aa: CSAWSDTEAFF
cdr3_nt: TGCAGTGCTTGGTCGGACACTGAAGCTTTCTTT

v_call: TRBV29-1
clone_size: NA
d_call: NA
j_call: TRBJ2-3
cdr3_aa: CSVDRSTDTQYF
cdr3_nt: TGCAGCGTTGACAGAAGCACAGATACGCAGTATTTT

v_call: TRBV3-1/TRBV3-2
clone_size: NA
d_call: NA
j_call: TRBJ1-5
cdr3_aa: CASSQAGGGGNQPQHF
cdr3_nt: TGTGCCAGCAGCCAAGCCGGGGGGGGCGGCAATCAGCCCCAGCATTTT

v_call: TRBV18
clone_size: NA
d_call: NA
j_call: TRBJ2-7
cdr3_aa: CASSPKNEQYF
cdr3_nt: TGTGCCAGCTCACCCAAAAACGAGCAGTACTTC

v_call: TRBV11-2
clone_size: NA
d_call: NA
j_call: TRBJ2-1
cdr3_aa: CASSLEPGGPHEQFF
cdr3_nt: TGTGCCAGCAGCCTCGAGCCCGGAGGTCCCCATGAGCAGTTCTTC

v_call: TRBV3-1/TRBV3-2
clone_size: NA
d_call: NA
j_call: TRBJ2-6
cdr3_aa: CASSLSGGSGANVLTF
cdr3_nt: TGTGCCAGCAGCCTATCCGGCGGCTCTGGGGCCAACGTCCTGACTTTC

v_call: TRBV6-6
clone_size: NA
d_call: NA
j_call: TRBJ1-6
cdr3_aa: CASREALGASPLHF
cdr3_nt: TGTGCCAGCAGAGAGGCTCTAGGGGCTTCACCCCTCCACTTT

v_call: TRBV29-1
clone_size: NA
d_call: NA
j_call: TRBJ1-3
cdr3_aa: CSAVRQQAAGNTIYF
cdr3_nt: TGCAGCGCAGTAAGGCAGCAGGCAGCTGGAAACACCATATATTTT

v_call: TRBV18
clone_size: NA
d_call: NA
j_call: TRBJ1-5
cdr3_aa: CASSSGGQPQHF
cdr3_nt: TGTGCCAGCTCCTCGGGGGGACAGCCCCAGCATTTT

v_call: TRBV4-2
clone_size: NA
d_call: NA
j_call: TRBJ1-3
cdr3_aa: CASSPDSTRQAANTIYF
cdr3_nt: TGTGCCAGCAGCCCCGACTCCACCCGACAGGCTGCGAACACCATATATTTT

v_call: TRBV5-6
clone_size: NA
d_call: TRBD1
j_call: TRBJ1-2
cdr3_aa: CASSGDRINYGYTF
cdr3_nt: TGTGCCAGCAGCGGGGACAGGATCAACTATGGCTACACCTTC

v_call: TRBV6-5
clone_size: NA
d_call: TRBD1
j_call: TRBJ1-5
cdr3_aa: CASSAPGQANQPQHF
cdr3_nt: TGTGCCAGCAGCGCGCCGGGACAGGCCAATCAGCCCCAGCATTTT

v_call: TRBV6-5
clone_size: NA
d_call: NA
j_call: TRBJ1-2
cdr3_aa: CASRTRGFGYTF
cdr3_nt: TGTGCCAGCAGAACCCGGGGATTTGGCTACACCTTC

v_call: TRBV5-4
clone_size: NA
d_call: NA
j_call: TRBJ2-7
cdr3_aa: CASSLGLSSYEQYF
cdr3_nt: TGTGCCAGCAGCTTGGGCCTTAGCTCCTACGAGCAGTACTTC

v_call: TRBV18
clone_size: few
d_call: TRBD1
j_call: TRBJ2-7
cdr3_aa: CASSPRTGDLYEQYF
cdr3_nt: TGTGCCAGCTCACCTAGGACAGGGGACCTCTACGAGCAGTACTTC

v_call: TRBV9
clone_size: NA
d_call: NA
j_call: TRBJ1-2
cdr3_aa: CASSPEEGPYYGYTF
cdr3_nt: TGTGCCAGCAGCCCAGAGGAGGGGCCTTACTATGGCTACACCTTC

v_call: TRBV7-6
clone_size: NA
d_call: NA
j_call: TRBJ2-5
cdr3_aa: CAIAKGQKETQYF
cdr3_nt: TGTGCCATAGCCAAGGGACAAAAAGAGACCCAGTACTTC

v_call: TRBV2
clone_size: once
d_call: NA
j_call: TRBJ1-2
cdr3_aa: CASSRGRGTSYGYTF
cdr3_nt: TGTGCCAGCAGTAGGGGTAGAGGAACTTCCTACGGCTACACCTTC

v_call: TRBV19
clone_size: NA
d_call: TRBD1
j_call: TRBJ1-5
cdr3_aa: CASRPDRDNQPQHF
cdr3_nt: TGTGCCAGTAGACCCGACAGGGACAATCAGCCCCAGCATTTT

v_call: TRBV5-1
clone_size: NA
d_call: NA
j_call: TRBJ2-5
cdr3_aa: CASSSRGAARKETQYF
cdr3_nt: TGCGCCAGCAGCTCCCGCGGGGCGGCGAGGAAGGAGACCCAGTACTTC

v_call: TRBV9
clone_size: NA
d_call: NA
j_call: TRBJ2-1
cdr3_aa: CASSVGHNNEQFF
cdr3_nt: TGTGCCAGCAGCGTGGGGCACAACAATGAGCAGTTCTTC

v_call: TRBV3-1/TRBV3-2
clone_size: NA
d_call: NA
j_call: TRBJ2-2
cdr3_aa: CASRGTRELFF
cdr3_nt: TGTGCCAGCAGGGGCACCCGGGAGCTGTTTTTT

v_call: TRBV19
clone_size: NA
d_call: TRBD1
j_call: TRBJ1-5
cdr3_aa: CASRRSGGRGHYQPQHF
cdr3_nt: TGTGCCAGTAGGCGATCCGGGGGCAGGGGGCACTATCAGCCCCAGCATTTT

v_call: TRBV3-1/TRBV3-2
clone_size: NA
d_call: NA
j_call: TRBJ1-5
cdr3_aa: CASSHSGVYSNQPQHF
cdr3_nt: TGTGCCAGCAGCCACTCAGGGGTGTATAGCAATCAGCCCCAGCATTTT

v_call: TRBV11-3
clone_size: NA
d_call: NA
j_call: TRBJ1-6
cdr3_aa: CASRQSGDSPLHF
cdr3_nt: TGTGCCAGCAGGCAATCAGGGGATTCACCCCTCCACTTT

v_call: TRBV9
clone_size: NA
d_call: TRBD1
j_call: TRBJ1-6
cdr3_aa: CASSRGDRVNSPLHF
cdr3_nt: TGTGCCAGCAGCCGGGGGGACAGGGTGAATTCACCCCTCCACTTT

v_call: TRBV12-3/TRBV12-4
clone_size: once
d_call: NA
j_call: TRBJ2-5
cdr3_aa: CASSLGPRETQYF
cdr3_nt: TGTGCCAGCAGTTTAGGCCCGCGCGAGACCCAGTACTTC

v_call: TRBV6-4
clone_size: NA
d_call: NA
j_call: TRBJ1-6
cdr3_aa: CASSEGPYNSPLHF
cdr3_nt: TGTGCCAGCAGTGAGGGGCCCTATAATTCACCCCTCCACTTT

v_call: TRBV6-5
clone_size: NA
d_call: TRBD1
j_call: TRBJ1-2
cdr3_aa: CASSMNTDRGGYTF
cdr3_nt: TGTGCCAGCAGTATGAACACGGACAGGGGCGGCTACACCTTC

v_call: TRBV21-1
clone_size: NA
d_call: NA
j_call: TRBJ1-4
cdr3_aa: CASSNLGGDRGNEKLFF
cdr3_nt: TGTGCCAGCAGCAATTTAGGGGGGGACCGAGGGAATGAAAAACTGTTTTTT

v_call: TRBV6-5
clone_size: NA
d_call: NA
j_call: TRBJ1-5
cdr3_aa: CASRGPSNQPQHF
cdr3_nt: TGTGCCAGCCGGGGTCCTAGCAATCAGCCCCAGCATTTT

v_call: TRBV2
clone_size: NA
d_call: NA
j_call: TRBJ2-2
cdr3_aa: CASSEYRSNTGELFF
cdr3_nt: TGTGCCAGCAGTGAATACAGATCGAACACCGGGGAGCTGTTTTTT

v_call: TRBV20-1
clone_size: NA
d_call: NA
j_call: TRBJ2-5
cdr3_aa: CSVWGVETQYF
cdr3_nt: TGCAGCGTCTGGGGGGTAGAGACCCAGTACTTC

v_call: TRBV6-2/TRBV6-3
clone_size: few
d_call: TRBD2
j_call: TRBJ2-1
cdr3_aa: CASSYSGLAGVYNEQFF
cdr3_nt: TGTGCCAGCAGTTACTCTGGGCTAGCGGGGGTCTACAATGAGCAGTTCTTC

v_call: TRBV9
clone_size: once
d_call: NA
j_call: TRBJ1-2
cdr3_aa: CASSVRGADNYGYTF
cdr3_nt: TGTGCCAGCAGCGTCAGAGGCGCGGATAACTATGGCTACACCTTC